The 5 T cell receptor beta chains in this list originate from one sample, sequenced in a study of T cells in women clearing cervical HPV infection. Here immunoSEQ multiplex PCR was the method, and the copy in TCRdb shows in-frame clones only, minus some. Its clone listing holds about 44,000 clones. Sequencing was performed on blood buffy coat. These receptors came from a woman aged 18 to 75 with a cervical HPV16 infection that either progressed to CIN3+ or cleared (not recorded which).

As to this clone: The read halts 3 residues ahead of the CDR3 end, with the missing end drawn from the germline J gene. The chain couples TRBV19 to TRBJ1-5; 7 nucleotides match TRBD1. Germline loops: CDR1 LNHDA, CDR2 SQIVND (reference sequence). Losses at the gene ends were 4 bases for V and 2 bases for J; bases not matched to a gene: 8. The CDR3 is 16 amino acids. CDR3 residues: CASSTKQGFRNQPQHF. CDR3 DNA, as far as it was read: TGTGCCAGTAGTACAAAACAGGGGTTTCGCAATCAGCCC.

Of note for this clone: The read finishes 3 residues shy of the CDR3 end, and the germline J gene is used to complete it. The V gene is TRBV28, the J gene TRBJ2-5, with 8 bases fitting TRBD1. V lost 7 bases and J lost 6; bases outside the gene matches: 4. The CDR3 runs 12 residues. Germline V gene lookup returns CDR1 MDHEN and CDR2 SYDVKM. The CDR3 reads CASTGGRKTQYF. The covered CDR3 bases are TGTGCCAGCACAGGGGGCAGAAAGACC.

Regarding this clone: Sequencing ends 3 residues short of the CDR3 end; the germline J gene provides the rest. J is TRBJ2-1 and V is TRBV20-1; D perhaps matches TRBD2 (5 bases). The germline V gene has CDR1 DFQATT and CDR2 SNEGSKA (reference sequence). This CDR3 comprises 13 residues. Trimming removed 5 bases from V and 8 bases from J, with 16 bases in between. The CDR3 spells CSADGTSIDEQFF. CDR3 DNA (partial): TGCAGTGCTGACGGAACTAGTATAGATGAG.

A word on this clone: The CDR3 end is not reached by the read, which stops 3 residues before it; the germline J gene fills it in. The chain links TRBV12-3 or TRBV12-4 to TRBJ2-1; 11 bases are a match to TRBD2. Germline trimming cut 4 bases from V and 4 bases from J; bases unmatched to any gene: 9. The CDR3 loop spans 17 amino acids. CDR3 DNA, as far as it was read: TGTGCCAGCAGTTGCCCTATGGGGACTAGCGGTTACAATGAG. It yields the protein CASSCPMGTSGYNE. The entire CDR3 sequence reads CASSCPMGTSGYNEQFF.

Comments on this clone: Read coverage stops 3 residues before the CDR3 terminus; the germline J gene supplies the remainder. This rearrangement joins TRBV10-2 to TRBJ2-2; TRBD1 is a possible D gene (5 bases). Germline assignment: CDR1 WSHSY and CDR2 SAAADI. Deletions cut 6 bases from V and 1 base from J, with 6 bases between. This CDR3 has 13 residues. Here the CDR3 reads CASRTENTGELFF. The CDR3 bases that were read are TGCGCCAGCAGGACAGAGAACACCGGGGAG.